Listed below are T cell receptor beta chains from one sample, sequenced in a study of T cells in Graves' hyperthyroidism and ophthalmopathy. Each CDR3 protein gets one entry after TCRdb re-called the multiplex PCR reads with MiXCR. The data show around 300,000 distinct CDR3 sequences, approximately 15% seen once. Sequenced: blood. These receptors were obtained from a woman between 25 and 40 years old with Graves' hyperthyroidism. CDR3s include the opening cysteine and the closing phenylalanine or tryptophan. The D gene is left open where the match is weak. The size of a clone is reported for some rows only, either as once, few or many, or as a class for expanded clones.

D gene	clone size	J gene	V gene	CDR3 DNA	CDR3 protein
TRBD2	NA	TRBJ2-3	TRBV7-2	TGTGCCAGCAGCCACGCGGGAGGGCGAGATACGCAGTATTTT	CASSHAGGRDTQYF
TRBD1	many	TRBJ1-2	TRBV28	TGTGCCACCTCGGGACAGGGAAGGGCTTACTATGGCTACACCTTC	CATSGQGRAYYGYTF
NA	few	TRBJ2-1	TRBV6-1	TGTGCCAGCAGTGCTCCCGCCGGGCCGACCTACAATGAGCAGTTCTTC	CASSAPAGPTYNEQFF
NA	many	TRBJ1-1	TRBV6-1	TGTGCCAGCAGTGAAAGGAGCAGGAACACTGAAGCTTTCTTT	CASSERSRNTEAFF
TRBD2	many	TRBJ2-1	TRBV27	TGTGCCAGCAGTTTCCTAGGACTAGCGGGAGGGTCCCTAAATGAGCAGTTCTTC	CASSFLGLAGGSLNEQFF
NA	many	TRBJ2-7	TRBV12-3/TRBV12-4	TGTGCCAGCACACGGGACGGTTCCTACGAGCAGTACTTC	CASTRDGSYEQYF
TRBD2	many	TRBJ2-7	TRBV6-1	TGTGCCAGCAGTGAAATCCTAGCGGGAGAAGACGAGCAGTACTTC	CASSEILAGEDEQYF
NA	few	TRBJ1-5	TRBV24-1	TGTGCCACCAGTGATGGCCGACAGGCCCTTCAGCCCCAGCATTTT	CATSDGRQALQPQHF
TRBD1	many	TRBJ2-1	TRBV7-9	TGTGCCAGCAGCTCGGGACAGGGTATAACAAATGAGCAGTTCTTC	CASSSGQGITNEQFF
TRBD2	many	TRBJ2-3	TRBV20-1	TGCAGTGCTAGAGAGATGGGTGGGGAGGGGCCCACAGATACGCAGTATTTT	CSAREMGGEGPTDTQYF
NA	many	TRBJ2-5	TRBV12-3/TRBV12-4	TGTGCCAGCAGTTTAAGTGGCGGCGGCCAAGAGACCCAGTACTTC	CASSLSGGGQETQYF
TRBD1	NA	TRBJ2-5	TRBV29-1	TGCAGCGTCCTCCGGGACAGGAGGCAAGAGACCCAGTACTTC	CSVLRDRRQETQYF
TRBD1	NA	TRBJ2-5	TRBV7-2	TGTGCCAGCAGCTTAGGACAGGGTTCCCAAGAGACCCAGTACTTC	CASSLGQGSQETQYF
NA	many	TRBJ1-2	TRBV2	TGTGCCAGCACCCTTGAGGGGACGGCGGAGGGCTACACCTTC	CASTLEGTAEGYTF
NA	few	TRBJ2-3	TRBV7-9	TGTGCCAGCAGGCGGGGATTCCAAAGCACAGATACGCAGTATTTT	CASRRGFQSTDTQYF
NA	NA	TRBJ2-7	TRBV3-2	TGTGCCAGCAGCCAAGAGGGCGAAAGAAACTACTACGAGCAGTACTTC	CASSQEGERNYYEQYF
NA	few	TRBJ2-2	TRBV14	TGTGCCAGCAGTGGCTATACTGTCTGGAACACCGGGGAGCTGTTTTTT	CASSGYTVWNTGELFF
TRBD1	many	TRBJ2-5	TRBV18	TGTGCCAGCTCCCTACAGGGGCAAGAGACCCAGTACTTC	CASSLQGQETQYF
TRBD1	NA	TRBJ2-2	TRBV5-8	TGTGCCAGCAGCTTGTCCCCGAACAGGGGCGCCGGGGAGCTGTTTTTT	CASSLSPNRGAGELFF
NA	many	TRBJ2-2	TRBV11-2	TGTGCCAGCAGCGGGTCCGGGGAGCTGTTTTTT	CASSGSGELFF
TRBD1	many	TRBJ1-4	TRBV7-9	TGTGCCAGCAGCAAAACAGGGGTACGTGAAAAACTGTTTTTT	CASSKTGVREKLFF
TRBD1	many	TRBJ2-7	TRBV29-1	TGCAGCTTCAGACAGGGGCCCTACGAGCAGTACTTC	CSFRQGPYEQYF
NA	NA	TRBJ1-2	TRBV18	TGTGCCAGCTCACCATTGTACAGATCTTACGATGGCTACACCTTC	CASSPLYRSYDGYTF
NA	NA	TRBJ2-5	TRBV20-1	TGCAGTGCTAGGTCGAGATTCCAAGAGACCCAGTACTTC	CSARSRFQETQYF
NA	many	TRBJ1-2	TRBV2	TGTGCCAGCAGGGGCCCTGGCTACACCTTC	CASRGPGYTF
NA	many	TRBJ2-2	TRBV2	TGTGCCAGCGTCGGAGCGATATCCGGGGAGCTGTTTTTT	CASVGAISGELFF
NA	NA	TRBJ1-2	TRBV19	TGTGCCAGTAGTCCCCGGGACGGCCCTACTAACTATGGCTACACCTTC	CASSPRDGPTNYGYTF
NA	many	TRBJ2-3	TRBV7-2	TGTGCCAGCAGCTTCGGCGGGGTGGGTGGCACAGATACGCAGTATTTT	CASSFGGVGGTDTQYF
NA	many	TRBJ1-5	TRBV6-1	TGTGCCAGCAGCGCCAGGGGTGGCAATCAGCCCCAGCATTTT	CASSARGGNQPQHF
TRBD1	many	TRBJ2-5	TRBV2	TGTGCCAGCAAACCGGGACAGGGTGAGACCCAGTACTTC	CASKPGQGETQYF
NA	NA	TRBJ1-2	TRBV7-9	TGTGCGTGCCTGGGGCAGGGAATTAGTGGCTACACCTTC	CACLGQGISGYTF
NA	many	TRBJ2-7	TRBV12-5	TGTGCTAGTCTCTGGGGCGAGCAGTACTTC	CASLWGEQYF
TRBD1	few	TRBJ2-7	TRBV27	TGTGCCAGCAGTTTACAGGGGGAGATCTACGAGCAGTACTTC	CASSLQGEIYEQYF
NA	NA	TRBJ1-4	TRBV30	TGTGCCTGGAGTGTACAGGGCCATGAAAAACTGTTTTTT	CAWSVQGHEKLFF
TRBD1	NA	TRBJ2-7	TRBV10-3	TGTGCCATCACCACCGGGACAGACTACGAGCAGTACTTC	CAITTGTDYEQYF
NA	many	TRBJ2-7	TRBV6-1	TGTGCCAGCTCCGCCGGCCCCTACGAGCAGTACTTC	CASSAGPYEQYF